This TCR beta chain was captured by sequencing in a study of cytomegalovirus exposure and HLA in healthy donors. CDR1 and CDR2 from the germline V gene are SGHRS and YFSETQ. V trimming: 5 bases; J trimming: 3 bases; junction bases outside the gene matches: 6. This CDR3 contains 14 residues. As concerns this clone: Antigen unknown.

Study-wide findings and caveats: Reportedly, TCR beta sequences accurately predicted HLA-A and HLA-B alleles in most subjects.

13 Jbeta primers and 60 Vbeta primers were used for the PCR. Clones were sequenced by immunoSEQ multiplex PCR, and TCRdb holds only the in-frame ones, with some missing. The sample includes approximately 50,000 clones, over 60% seen only once; the top ten take more than 7%. J is TRBJ2-7 and V is TRBV5-1; 9 bases map to TRBD1. Input material: PBMCs. This receptor was obtained from a man aged 25-45 years in good health and CMV-seropositive. CDR3 sequence (DNA): TGCGCCAGCAGTGGGGACAGGGACCGCTACGAGCAGTACTTC. Translated, it gives CASSGDRDRYEQYF. Filled out from reference TRBV5-1 and TRBJ2-7, the complete variable domain reads KAGVTQTPRYLIKTRGQQVTLSCSPISGHRSVSWYQQTPGQGLQFLFEYFSETQRNKGNFPGRFSGRQFSNSRSEMNVSTLELGDSALYLCASSGDRDRYEQYFGPGTRLTVT.